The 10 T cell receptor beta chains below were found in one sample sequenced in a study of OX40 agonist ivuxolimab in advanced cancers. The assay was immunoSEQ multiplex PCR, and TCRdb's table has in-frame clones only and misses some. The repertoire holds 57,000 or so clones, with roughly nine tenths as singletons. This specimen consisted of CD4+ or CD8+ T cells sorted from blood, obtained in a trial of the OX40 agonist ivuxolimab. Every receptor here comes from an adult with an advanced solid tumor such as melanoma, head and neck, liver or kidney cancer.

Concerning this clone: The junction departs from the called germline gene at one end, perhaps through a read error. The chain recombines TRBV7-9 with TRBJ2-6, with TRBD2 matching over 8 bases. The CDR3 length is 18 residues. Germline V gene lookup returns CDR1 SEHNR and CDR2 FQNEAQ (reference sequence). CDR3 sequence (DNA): TGTGCCAGCAGCCTAGCGGGTTCTGTCCTGTATGGGGCCAACGTCCTGACTTTC. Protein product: CASSLAGSVLYGANVLTF.

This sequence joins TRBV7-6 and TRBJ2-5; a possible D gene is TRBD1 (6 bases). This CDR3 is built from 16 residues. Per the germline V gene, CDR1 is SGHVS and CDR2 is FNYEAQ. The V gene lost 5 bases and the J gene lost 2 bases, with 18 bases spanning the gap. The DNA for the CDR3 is TGTGCCAGCAGCCCTTCCGGGACACCGAATCAAGAGACCCAGTACTTC. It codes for CASSPSGTPNQETQYF.

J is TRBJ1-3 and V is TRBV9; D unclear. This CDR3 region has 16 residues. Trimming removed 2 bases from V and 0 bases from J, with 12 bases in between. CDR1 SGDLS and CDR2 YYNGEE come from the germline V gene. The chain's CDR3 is CASSVWEGNSGNTIYF. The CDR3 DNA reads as TGTGCCAGCAGCGTTTGGGAGGGCAACTCTGGAAACACCATATATTTT.

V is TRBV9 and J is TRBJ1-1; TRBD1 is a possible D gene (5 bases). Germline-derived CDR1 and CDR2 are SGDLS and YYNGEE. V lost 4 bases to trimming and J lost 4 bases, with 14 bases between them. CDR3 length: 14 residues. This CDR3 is CASSFQGFGTEAFF. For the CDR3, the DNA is TGTGCCAGCAGCTTTCAGGGATTTGGCACTGAAGCTTTCTTT.

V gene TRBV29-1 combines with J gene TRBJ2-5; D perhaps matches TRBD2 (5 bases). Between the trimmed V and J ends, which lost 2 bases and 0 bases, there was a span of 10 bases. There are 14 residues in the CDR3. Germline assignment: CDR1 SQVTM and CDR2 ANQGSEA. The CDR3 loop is CSVEKDLYQETQYF. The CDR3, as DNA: TGCAGCGTTGAAAAGGACTTATACCAAGAGACCCAGTACTTC.

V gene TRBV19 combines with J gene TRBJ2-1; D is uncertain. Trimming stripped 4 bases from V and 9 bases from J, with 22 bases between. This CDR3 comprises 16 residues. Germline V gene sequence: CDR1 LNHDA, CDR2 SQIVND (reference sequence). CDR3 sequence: CASSTVWGFIQPEQFF. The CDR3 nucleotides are TGTGCCAGTAGTACGGTCTGGGGTTTTATTCAACCTGAGCAGTTCTTC.

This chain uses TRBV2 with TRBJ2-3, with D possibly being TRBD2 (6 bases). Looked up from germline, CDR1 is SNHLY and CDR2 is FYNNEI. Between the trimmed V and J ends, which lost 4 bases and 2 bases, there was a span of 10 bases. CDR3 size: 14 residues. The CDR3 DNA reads TGTGCCAGCAGTGGCGGGGTCCTCACAGATACGCAGTATTTT. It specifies CASSGGVLTDTQYF.

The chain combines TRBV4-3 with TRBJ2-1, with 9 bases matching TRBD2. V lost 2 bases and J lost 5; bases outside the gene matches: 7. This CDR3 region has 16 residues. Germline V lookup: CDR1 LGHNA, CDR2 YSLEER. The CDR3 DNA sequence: TGCGCCAGCAGCCAATCGCGGGGGGGCCTCCACAATGAGCAGTTCTTC. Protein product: CASSQSRGGLHNEQFF.

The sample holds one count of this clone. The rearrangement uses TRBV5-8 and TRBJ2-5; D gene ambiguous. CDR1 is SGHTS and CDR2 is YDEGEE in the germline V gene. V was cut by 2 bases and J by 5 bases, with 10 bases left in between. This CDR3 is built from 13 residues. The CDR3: CASSLGGVETQYF. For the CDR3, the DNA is TGTGCCAGCAGCTTAGGCGGTGTGGAGACCCAGTACTTC.

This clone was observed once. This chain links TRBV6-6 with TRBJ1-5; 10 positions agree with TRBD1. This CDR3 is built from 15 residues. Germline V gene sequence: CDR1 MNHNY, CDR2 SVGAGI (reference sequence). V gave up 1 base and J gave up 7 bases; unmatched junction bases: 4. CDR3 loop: CASSYLTGGGQPQHF. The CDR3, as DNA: TGTGCCAGCAGTTACTTGACAGGGGGCGGACAGCCCCAGCATTTT.